This T cell receptor (beta chain) was profiled in a study of blood T cell repertoires in COVID-19. About the study: Sources were T cells, B-cell-depleted T cells, or PBMCs; the material itself was cDNA or gDNA.

Clones were sequenced by immunoSEQ multiplex PCR, and TCRdb holds only the in-frame ones, with some missing. The sample yields more than 65,000 clones, roughly 87% seen once. Germline CDR1 MNHNS, CDR2 SASEGT. This CDR3 spans 16 amino acids. The V segment lost 4 bases and the J segment 2 bases; nucleotides outside the gene matches: 10. The V gene is TRBV6-1, the J gene TRBJ2-7; 8 bases match TRBD2. This TCR was recovered from a woman of 80 years or more with acute or convalescent COVID-19. Sequencing was done on a sample of peripheral blood. The CDR3 region is CASSAWGSGMAYEQYF. CDR3 bases: TGTGCCAGCAGTGCCTGGGGTAGCGGGATGGCCTACGAGCAGTACTTC.